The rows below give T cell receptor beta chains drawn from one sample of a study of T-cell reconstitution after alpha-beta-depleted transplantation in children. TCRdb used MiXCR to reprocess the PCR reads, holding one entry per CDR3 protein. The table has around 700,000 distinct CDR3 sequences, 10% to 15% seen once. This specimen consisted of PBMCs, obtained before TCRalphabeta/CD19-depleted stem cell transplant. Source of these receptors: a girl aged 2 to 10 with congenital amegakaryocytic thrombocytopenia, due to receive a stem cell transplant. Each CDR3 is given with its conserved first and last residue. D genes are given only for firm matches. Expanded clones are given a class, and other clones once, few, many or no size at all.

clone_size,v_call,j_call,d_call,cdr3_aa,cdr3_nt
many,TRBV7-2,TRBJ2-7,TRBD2,CASSIRDYPYEQYF,TGTGCCAGCAGCATCAGGGACTACCCCTATGAGCAGTACTTC
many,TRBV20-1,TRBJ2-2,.,CSAPNYRNTGELFF,TGCAGTGCTCCGAATTATAGGAACACCGGGGAGCTGTTTTTT
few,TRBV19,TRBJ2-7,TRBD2,CASSTSPLVEEQYF,TGTGCCAGTTCGACTAGCCCCCTTGTAGAAGAGCAGTACTTC
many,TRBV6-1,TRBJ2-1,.,CASSTMSSEQFF,TGTGCCAGCAGTACGATGAGCTCGGAGCAGTTCTTC
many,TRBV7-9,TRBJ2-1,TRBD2,CASSLGLAGVTEQFF,TGTGCCAGCAGCTTAGGACTAGCGGGAGTCACTGAGCAGTTCTTC
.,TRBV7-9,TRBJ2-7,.,CASSPPLEAGEQYF,TGTGCCAGCAGCCCACCGTTGGAAGCAGGCGAGCAGTACTTC
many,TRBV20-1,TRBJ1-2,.,CSANSGVPNYGYTF,TGCAGTGCTAACTCCGGGGTCCCCAACTATGGCTACACCTTC
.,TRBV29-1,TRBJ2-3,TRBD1,CSVDDRGRRVDTQYF,TGCAGCGTGGATGACAGGGGGCGCAGGGTAGATACGCAGTATTTT
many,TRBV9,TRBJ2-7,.,CASSVGSGSAYEQYF,TGTGCCAGCAGCGTAGGAAGCGGCAGCGCCTACGAGCAGTACTTC
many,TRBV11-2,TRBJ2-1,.,CASSLFGSTYNEQFF,TGTGCCAGCAGCTTATTCGGGAGCACCTACAATGAGCAGTTCTTC
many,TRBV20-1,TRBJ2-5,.,CSAREVPIVPTQYF,TGCAGTGCTAGAGAAGTCCCGATTGTGCCCACCCAGTACTTC
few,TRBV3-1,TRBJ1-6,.,CASTKTGLGSPLHF,TGTGCCAGCACGAAAACAGGGTTAGGATCACCCCTCCACTTT
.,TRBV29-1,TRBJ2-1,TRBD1,CSVEGWDRRYNEQFF,TGCAGCGTTGAAGGGTGGGACAGGCGCTACAATGAGCAGTTCTTC
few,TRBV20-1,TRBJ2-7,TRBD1,CSAAPRTGGYEQYF,TGCAGTGCCGCACCGAGGACAGGGGGCTACGAGCAGTACTTC
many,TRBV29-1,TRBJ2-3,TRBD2,CSVAAGTDTQYF,TGCAGCGTTGCAGCGGGGACAGATACGCAGTATTTT
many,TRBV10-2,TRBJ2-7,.,CASSFKTSYEQYF,TGCGCCAGCAGTTTCAAAACAAGCTACGAGCAGTACTTC
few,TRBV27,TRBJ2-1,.,CASSLRLEGNEQFF,TGTGCCAGCAGCCTGAGACTAGAGGGGAATGAGCAGTTCTTC
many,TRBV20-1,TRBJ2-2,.,CSAEDAHGELFF,TGCAGTGCTGAGGACGCCCACGGGGAGCTGTTTTTT
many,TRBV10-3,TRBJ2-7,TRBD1,CAIRPGQLDEQYF,TGTGCCATCAGGCCGGGACAGTTAGACGAGCAGTACTTC
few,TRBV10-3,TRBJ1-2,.,CATEAGDGYTF,TGTGCCACCGAGGCCGGCGATGGCTACACCTTC
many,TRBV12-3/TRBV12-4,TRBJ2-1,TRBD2,CASSFGTRDEQFF,TGTGCCAGCAGTTTTGGGACTAGAGATGAGCAGTTCTTC
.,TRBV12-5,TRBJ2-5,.,CASGPPTQAETQYF,TGTGCTAGTGGTCCTCCCACGCAGGCCGAGACCCAGTACTTC
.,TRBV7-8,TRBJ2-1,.,CASGGSPYNEQFF,TGTGCCAGCGGGGGTAGTCCCTACAATGAGCAGTTCTTC
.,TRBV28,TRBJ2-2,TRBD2,CASRPGGSGSTGELFF,TGTGCCAGCAGACCTGGGGGTAGCGGGAGCACCGGGGAGCTGTTTTTT
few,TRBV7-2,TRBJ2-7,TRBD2,CASSKTSGTYEQYF,TGTGCCAGCAGCAAGACTAGCGGGACGTACGAGCAGTACTTC
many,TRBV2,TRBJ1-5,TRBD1,CASSTRGLGNQPQHF,TGTGCCAGCAGCACCAGGGGGCTCGGTAATCAGCCCCAGCATTTT
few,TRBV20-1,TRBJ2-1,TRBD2,CCARDRKGLAYYNEQFF,TGCTGTGCTAGAGATCGAAAAGGACTAGCGTACTACAATGAGCAGTTCTTC
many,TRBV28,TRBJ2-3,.,CASSQDTLTDTQYF,TGTGCCAGCAGCCAAGACACCCTCACAGATACGCAGTATTTT
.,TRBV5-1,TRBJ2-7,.,CASGRDRVYEPYF,TGCGCCAGCGGCCGGGACCGAGTCTACGAGCCGTACTTC
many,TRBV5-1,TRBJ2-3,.,CASSLVGKTDTQYF,TGCGCCAGCAGCTTGGTTGGGAAGACAGATACGCAGTATTTT
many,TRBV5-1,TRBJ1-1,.,CASSFYAEPGGTEAFF,TGCGCCAGCAGCTTCTATGCAGAGCCTGGGGGGACTGAAGCTTTCTTT
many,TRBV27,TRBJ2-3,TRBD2,CASSYLAGPSHSTDTQYF,TGTGCCAGCAGTTACCTAGCGGGACCCTCACACTCCACAGATACGCAGTATTTT
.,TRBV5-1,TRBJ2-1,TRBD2,CASSLAGGSSYKEQFF,TGCGCCAGCAGCTTGGCCGGCGGGAGTTCCTACAAGGAGCAGTTCTTC